This entry is about one T cell receptor (beta chain). No antigen is known for it. These data are taken from a study of cytomegalovirus exposure and HLA in healthy donors. The overall study: The roughly 110 validation repertoires were reported in a later analysis to have been generated on the same platform as the 666 first-cohort repertoires. Study findings and constraints: Most TCR sequences were rare, but some public TCRs occurred in many donors.

Measured with immunoSEQ multiplex PCR; TCRdb has only the in-frame clones, and not every one. The sample contains 150,000 to 200,000 clones, about 83% of which appear only once. The CDR3 extends over 13 amino acids. The germline V and J ends were trimmed by 4 bases and 5 bases, with 10 bases remaining between them. Per the germline V gene, CDR1 is MNHNS and CDR2 is SASEGT. The sequenced sample was PBMCs. J is TRBJ2-3 and V is TRBV6-1, with D possibly matching TRBD2 (5 bases). This clonotype originated in a young woman in good health and CMV-seronegative. The CDR3 here is CASSVEGEDTQYF. In DNA form, the CDR3 reads TGTGCCAGCAGTGTTGAGGGTGAAGATACGCAGTATTTT.